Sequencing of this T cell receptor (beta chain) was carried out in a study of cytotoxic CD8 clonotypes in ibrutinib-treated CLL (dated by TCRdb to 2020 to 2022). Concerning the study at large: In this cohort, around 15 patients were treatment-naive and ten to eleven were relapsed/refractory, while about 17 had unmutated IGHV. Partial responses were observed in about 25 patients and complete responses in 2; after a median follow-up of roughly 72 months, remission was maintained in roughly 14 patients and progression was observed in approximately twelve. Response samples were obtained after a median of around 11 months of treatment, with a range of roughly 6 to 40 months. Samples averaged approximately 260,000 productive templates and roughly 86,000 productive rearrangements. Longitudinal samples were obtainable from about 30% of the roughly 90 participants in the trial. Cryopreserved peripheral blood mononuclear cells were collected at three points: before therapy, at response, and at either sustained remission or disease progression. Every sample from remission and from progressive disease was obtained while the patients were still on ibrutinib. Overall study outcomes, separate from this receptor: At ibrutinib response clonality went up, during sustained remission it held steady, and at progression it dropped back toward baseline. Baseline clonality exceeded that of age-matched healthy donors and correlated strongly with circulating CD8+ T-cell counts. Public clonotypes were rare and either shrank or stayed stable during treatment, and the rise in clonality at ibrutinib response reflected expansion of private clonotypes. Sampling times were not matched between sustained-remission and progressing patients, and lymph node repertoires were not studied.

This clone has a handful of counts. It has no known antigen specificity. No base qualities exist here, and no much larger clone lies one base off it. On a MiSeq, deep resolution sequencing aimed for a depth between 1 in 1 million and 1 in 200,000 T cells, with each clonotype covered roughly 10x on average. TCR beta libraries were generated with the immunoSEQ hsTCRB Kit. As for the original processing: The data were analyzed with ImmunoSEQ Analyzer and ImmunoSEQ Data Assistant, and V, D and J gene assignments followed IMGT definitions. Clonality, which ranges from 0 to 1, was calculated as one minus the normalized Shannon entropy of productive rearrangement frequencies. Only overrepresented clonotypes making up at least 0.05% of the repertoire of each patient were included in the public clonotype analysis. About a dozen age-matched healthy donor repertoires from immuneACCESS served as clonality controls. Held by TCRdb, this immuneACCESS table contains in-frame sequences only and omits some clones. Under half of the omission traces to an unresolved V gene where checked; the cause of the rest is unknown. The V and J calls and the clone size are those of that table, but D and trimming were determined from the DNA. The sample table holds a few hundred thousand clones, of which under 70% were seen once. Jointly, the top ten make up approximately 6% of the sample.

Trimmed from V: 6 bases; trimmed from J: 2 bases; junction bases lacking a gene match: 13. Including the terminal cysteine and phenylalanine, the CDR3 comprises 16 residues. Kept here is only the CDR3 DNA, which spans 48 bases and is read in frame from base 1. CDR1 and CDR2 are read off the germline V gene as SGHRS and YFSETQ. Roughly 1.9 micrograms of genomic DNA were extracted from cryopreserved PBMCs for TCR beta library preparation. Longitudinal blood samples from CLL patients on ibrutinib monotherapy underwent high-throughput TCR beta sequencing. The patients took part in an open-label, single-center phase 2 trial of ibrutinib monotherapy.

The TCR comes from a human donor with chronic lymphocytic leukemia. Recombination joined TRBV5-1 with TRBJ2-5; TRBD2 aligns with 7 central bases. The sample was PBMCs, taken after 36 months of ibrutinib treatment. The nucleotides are TGCGCCAGCACCCTGGGAGGGGTGCCCGTTCAAGAGACCCAGTACTTC. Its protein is CASTLGGVPVQETQYF. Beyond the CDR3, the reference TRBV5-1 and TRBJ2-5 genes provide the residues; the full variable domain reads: KAGVTQTPRYLIKTRGQQVTLSCSPISGHRSVSWYQQTPGQGLQFLFEYFSETQRNKGNFPGRFSGRQFSNSRSEMNVSTLELGDSALYLCASTLGGVPVQETQYFGPGTRLLVL.